Listed below are T cell receptor beta chains from one sample, sequenced in a study of T-cell reconstitution after alpha-beta-depleted transplantation in children. Using its own MiXCR run on the PCR reads, TCRdb lists one record per CDR3 protein. The sample has over 120,000 distinct CDR3 sequences, about 9% seen once. Material: PBMCs, mostly from graft donor cells, obtained 180 days after TCRalphabeta/CD19-depleted stem cell transplant. These TCRs come from a female patient between 2 and 15 years old who had a stem cell transplant for congenital amegakaryocytic thrombocytopenia, so the T cells may come from the graft donor. Both conserved end residues are trimmed from each CDR3. The D gene is left open where the match is weak. Clone size is not always given. Where it is, it says once, few, many or a class for expanded clones.

size	D	V	CDR3
few	TRBD2	TRBV6-5	ASSYVAGGLGETQY
few	TRBD1	TRBV20-1	SAGDSGRKNSQY
many	TRBD1	TRBV20-1	SACPGQGIYEQY
few	.	TRBV5-1	ASSRDSPGYNEQF
many	TRBD1	TRBV4-1	ASSPQTGTGIPGELF
.	TRBD2	TRBV3-1	ATSLAGGAGDTQY
.	.	TRBV5-1	ASSLVLGNEQF
few	TRBD1	TRBV2	ASSTGGTTGELF
many	.	TRBV20-1	SARDRWGAYGYT
many	.	TRBV11-2	ASSSNRGNTEAF
few	TRBD2	TRBV6-5	ASSYGTSGTGANVLT